The present entry profiles one TCR beta chain with its context. The record originates from a study of T cells in Graves' hyperthyroidism and ophthalmopathy. About the study: The authors collected peripheral blood at initial diagnosis, before any treatment.

The CDR3 runs to 14 residues. Trimming took off 5 bases at V and 5 bases at J, with 15 bases between the two ends. Per the germline V gene, CDR1 is KGHSH and CDR2 is LQKENI. Amplified regions were TCR beta CDR3 sequences from RNA transcripts. TCR CDR3 underwent first-round RT-PCR with the HTBI primer set. TCRdb ran MiXCR on the multiplex PCR reads and lists one entry per CDR3 protein. The sample has over 650,000 distinct CDR3 sequences, around 15% seen once. This sequence joins TRBV18 and TRBJ2-5; TRBD2 is a possible D gene (5 bases). The material sequenced was blood. The sequence was collected from a man younger than 35 with Graves' hyperthyroidism. CDR3 sequence: CASSTTLGGETQYF. The CDR3 DNA sequence: TGTGCCAGCTCAACCACTCTAGGAGGCGAGACCCAGTACTTC.